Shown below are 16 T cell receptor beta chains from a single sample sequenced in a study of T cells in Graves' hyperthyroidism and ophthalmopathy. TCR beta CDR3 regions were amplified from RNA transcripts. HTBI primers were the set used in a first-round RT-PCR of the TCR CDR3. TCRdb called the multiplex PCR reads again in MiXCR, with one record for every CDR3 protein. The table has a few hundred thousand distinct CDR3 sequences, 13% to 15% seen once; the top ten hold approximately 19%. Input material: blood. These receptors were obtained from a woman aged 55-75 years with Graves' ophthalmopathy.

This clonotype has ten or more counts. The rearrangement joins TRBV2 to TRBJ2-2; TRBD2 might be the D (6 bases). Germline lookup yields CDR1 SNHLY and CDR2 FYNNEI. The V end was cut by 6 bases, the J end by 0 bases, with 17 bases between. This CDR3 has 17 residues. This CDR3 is CASSRSAGPTNTGELFF. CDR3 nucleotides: TGTGCCAGCAGCCGGTCCGCGGGACCGACGAACACCGGGGAGCTGTTTTTT.

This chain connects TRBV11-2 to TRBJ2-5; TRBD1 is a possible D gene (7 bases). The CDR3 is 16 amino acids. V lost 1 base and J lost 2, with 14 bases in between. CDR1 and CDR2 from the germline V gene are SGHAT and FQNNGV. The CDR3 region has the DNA TGTGCCAGCAGCTTAGGGAGGGGGCCGGGGCAAGAGACCCAGTACTTC. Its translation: CASSLGRGPGQETQYF.

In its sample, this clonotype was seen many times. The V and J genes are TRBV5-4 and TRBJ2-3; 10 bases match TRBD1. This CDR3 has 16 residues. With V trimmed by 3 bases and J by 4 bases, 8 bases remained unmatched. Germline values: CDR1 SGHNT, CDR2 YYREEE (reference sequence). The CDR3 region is CASSSPGQGPPDTQYF. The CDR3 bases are TGTGCCAGCAGCTCCCCGGGACAGGGGCCCCCAGATACGCAGTATTTT.

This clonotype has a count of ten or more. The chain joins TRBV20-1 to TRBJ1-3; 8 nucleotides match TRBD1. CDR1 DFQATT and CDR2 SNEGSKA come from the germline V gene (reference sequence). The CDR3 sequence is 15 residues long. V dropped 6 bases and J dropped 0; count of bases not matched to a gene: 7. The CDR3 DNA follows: TGCAGTGCGACCGGGACAGGCTTCTCTGGAAACACCATATATTTT. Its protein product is CSATGTGFSGNTIYF.

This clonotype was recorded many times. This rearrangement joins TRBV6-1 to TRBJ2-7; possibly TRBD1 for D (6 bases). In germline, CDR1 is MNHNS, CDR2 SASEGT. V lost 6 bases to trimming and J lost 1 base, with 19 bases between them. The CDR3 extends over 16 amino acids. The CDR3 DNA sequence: TGTGCCAGCAGAGATTCTTCAGGGGTGAGGTCCTACGAGCAGTACTTC. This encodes CASRDSSGVRSYEQYF.

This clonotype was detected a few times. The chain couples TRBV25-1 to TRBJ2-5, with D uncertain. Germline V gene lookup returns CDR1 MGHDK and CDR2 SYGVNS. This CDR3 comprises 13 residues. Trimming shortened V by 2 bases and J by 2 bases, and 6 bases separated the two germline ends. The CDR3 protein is CASSEGDQETQYF. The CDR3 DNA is TGTGCCAGCAGTGAAGGGGATCAAGAGACCCAGTACTTC.

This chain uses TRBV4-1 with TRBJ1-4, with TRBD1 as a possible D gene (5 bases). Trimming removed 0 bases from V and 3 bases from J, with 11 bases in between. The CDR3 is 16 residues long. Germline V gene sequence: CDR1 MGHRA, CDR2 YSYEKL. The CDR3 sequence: CASSQESRTPNEKLFF. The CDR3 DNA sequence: TGCGCCAGCAGCCAAGAAAGCAGGACACCTAATGAAAAACTGTTTTTT.

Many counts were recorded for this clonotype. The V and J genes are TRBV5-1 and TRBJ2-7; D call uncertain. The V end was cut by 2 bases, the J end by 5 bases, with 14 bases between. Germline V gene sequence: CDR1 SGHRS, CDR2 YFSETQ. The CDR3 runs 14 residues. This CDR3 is CASSLRAIPHEQYF. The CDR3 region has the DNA TGCGCCAGCAGCTTACGTGCTATCCCCCACGAGCAGTACTTC.

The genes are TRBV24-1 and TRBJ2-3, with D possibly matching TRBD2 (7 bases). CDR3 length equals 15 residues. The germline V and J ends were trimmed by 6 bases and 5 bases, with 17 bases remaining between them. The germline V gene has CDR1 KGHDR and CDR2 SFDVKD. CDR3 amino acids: CATSRGGGYEDTQYF. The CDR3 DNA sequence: TGTGCCACCAGTAGGGGGGGGGGGTACGAAGATACGCAGTATTTT.

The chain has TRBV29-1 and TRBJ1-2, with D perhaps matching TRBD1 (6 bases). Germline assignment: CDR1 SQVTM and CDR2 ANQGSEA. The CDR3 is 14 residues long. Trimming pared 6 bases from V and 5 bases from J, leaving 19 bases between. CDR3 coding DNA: TGCAGCGTAGATCCGGGACATCTTTCTTATGGCTACACCTTC. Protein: CSVDPGHLSYGYTF.

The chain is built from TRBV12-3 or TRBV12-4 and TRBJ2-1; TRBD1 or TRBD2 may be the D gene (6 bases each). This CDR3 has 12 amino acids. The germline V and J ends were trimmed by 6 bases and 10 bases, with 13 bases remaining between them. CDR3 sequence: CASRGGPGEQFF. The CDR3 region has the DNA TGTGCCAGCAGGGGGGGCCCCGGCGAGCAGTTCTTC.

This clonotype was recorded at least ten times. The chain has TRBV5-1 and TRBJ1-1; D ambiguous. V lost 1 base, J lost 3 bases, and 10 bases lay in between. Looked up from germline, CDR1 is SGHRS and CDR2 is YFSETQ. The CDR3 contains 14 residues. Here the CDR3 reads CASSLFGGDTEAFF. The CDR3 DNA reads TGCGCCAGCAGCTTGTTTGGTGGCGACACTGAAGCTTTCTTT.

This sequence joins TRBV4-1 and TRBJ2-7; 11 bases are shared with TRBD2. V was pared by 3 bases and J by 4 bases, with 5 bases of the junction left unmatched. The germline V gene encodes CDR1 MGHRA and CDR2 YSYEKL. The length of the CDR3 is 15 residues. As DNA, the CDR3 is TGCGCCAGCAGCCACCAACTAGCGGGAGAGTACGAGCAGTACTTC. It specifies CASSHQLAGEYEQYF.

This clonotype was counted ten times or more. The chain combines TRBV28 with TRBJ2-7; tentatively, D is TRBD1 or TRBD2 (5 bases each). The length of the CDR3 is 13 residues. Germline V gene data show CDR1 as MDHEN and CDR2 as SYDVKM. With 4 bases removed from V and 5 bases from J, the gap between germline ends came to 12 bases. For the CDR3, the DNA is TGTGCCAGCAGTTGGGGGTCACTTAACGAGCAGTACTTC. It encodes CASSWGSLNEQYF.

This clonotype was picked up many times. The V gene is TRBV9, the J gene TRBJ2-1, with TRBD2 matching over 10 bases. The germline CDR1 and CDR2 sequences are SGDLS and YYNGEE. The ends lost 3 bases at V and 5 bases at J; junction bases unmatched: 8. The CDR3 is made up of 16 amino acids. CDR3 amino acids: CASSALSGRAHNEQFF. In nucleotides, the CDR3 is TGTGCCAGCAGCGCCTTGAGCGGGAGGGCCCACAATGAGCAGTTCTTC.

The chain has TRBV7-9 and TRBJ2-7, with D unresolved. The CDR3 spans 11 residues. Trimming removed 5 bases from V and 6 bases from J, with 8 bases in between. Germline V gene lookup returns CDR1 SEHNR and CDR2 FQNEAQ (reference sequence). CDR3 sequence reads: CASSLFSEQYF. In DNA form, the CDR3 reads TGTGCCAGCAGCCTATTCAGCGAGCAGTACTTC.